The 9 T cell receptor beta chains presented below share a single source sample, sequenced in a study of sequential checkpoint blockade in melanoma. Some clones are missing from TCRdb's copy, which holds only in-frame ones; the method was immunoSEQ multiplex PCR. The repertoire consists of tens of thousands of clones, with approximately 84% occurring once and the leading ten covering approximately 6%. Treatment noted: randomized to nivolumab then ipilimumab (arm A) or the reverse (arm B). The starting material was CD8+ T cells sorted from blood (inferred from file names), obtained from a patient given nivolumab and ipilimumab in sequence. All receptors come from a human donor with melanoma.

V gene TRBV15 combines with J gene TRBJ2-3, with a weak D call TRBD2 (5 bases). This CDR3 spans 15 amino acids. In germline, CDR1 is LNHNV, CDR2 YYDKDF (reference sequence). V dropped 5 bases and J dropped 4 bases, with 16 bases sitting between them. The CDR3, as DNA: TGTGCCACCAGCCCTCGGTTTGAGGGCTCAGATACGCAGTATTTT. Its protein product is CATSPRFEGSDTQYF. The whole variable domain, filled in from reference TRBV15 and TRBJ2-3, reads DAMVIQNPRYQVTQFGKPVTLSCSQTLNHNVMYWYQQKSSQAPKLLFHYYDKDFNNEADTPDNFQSRRPNTSFCFLDIRSPGLGDTAMYLCATSPRFEGSDTQYFGPGTRLTVL.

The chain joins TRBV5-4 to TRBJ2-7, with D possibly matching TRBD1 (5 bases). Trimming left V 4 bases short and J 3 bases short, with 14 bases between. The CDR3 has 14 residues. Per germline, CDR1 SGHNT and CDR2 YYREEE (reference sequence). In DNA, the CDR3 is TGTGCCAGCAGCCGGAGTGACAGTTACTACGAGCAGTACTTC. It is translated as CASSRSDSYYEQYF.

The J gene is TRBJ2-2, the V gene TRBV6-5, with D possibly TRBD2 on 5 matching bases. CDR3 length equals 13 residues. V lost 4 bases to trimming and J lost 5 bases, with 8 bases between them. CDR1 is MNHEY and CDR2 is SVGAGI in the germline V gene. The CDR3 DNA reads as TGTGCCAGCAGTTTAGAGGGTACCGGGGAGCTGTTTTTT. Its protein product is CASSLEGTGELFF.

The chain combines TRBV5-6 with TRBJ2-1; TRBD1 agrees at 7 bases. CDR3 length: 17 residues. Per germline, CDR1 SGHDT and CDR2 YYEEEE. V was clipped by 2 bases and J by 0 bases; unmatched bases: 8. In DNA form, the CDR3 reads TGTGCCAGCAGCTTACTACTGGGACAGAGCTCCTACAATGAGCAGTTCTTC. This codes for CASSLLLGQSSYNEQFF.

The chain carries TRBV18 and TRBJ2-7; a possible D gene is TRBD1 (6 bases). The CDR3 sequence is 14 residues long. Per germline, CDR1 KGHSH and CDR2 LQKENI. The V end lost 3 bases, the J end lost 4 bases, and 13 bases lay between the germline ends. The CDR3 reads CASSPQDSPYEQYF. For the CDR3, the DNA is TGTGCCAGCTCACCGCAGGACAGTCCTTACGAGCAGTACTTC.

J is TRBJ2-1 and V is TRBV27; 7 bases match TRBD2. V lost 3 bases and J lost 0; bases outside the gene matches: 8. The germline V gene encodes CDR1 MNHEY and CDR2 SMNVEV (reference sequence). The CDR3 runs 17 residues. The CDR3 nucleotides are TGTGCCAGCAGTTTGTTGACTAGCTTGAGCTCCTACAATGAGCAGTTCTTC. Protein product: CASSLLTSLSSYNEQFF.

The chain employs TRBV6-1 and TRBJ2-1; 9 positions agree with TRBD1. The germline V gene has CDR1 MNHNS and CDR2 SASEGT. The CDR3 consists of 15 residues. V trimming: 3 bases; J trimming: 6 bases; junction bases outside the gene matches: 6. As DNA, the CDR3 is TGTGCCAGCAGTGATGAGGACAGGGGCCCCAATGAGCAGTTCTTC. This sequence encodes CASSDEDRGPNEQFF.

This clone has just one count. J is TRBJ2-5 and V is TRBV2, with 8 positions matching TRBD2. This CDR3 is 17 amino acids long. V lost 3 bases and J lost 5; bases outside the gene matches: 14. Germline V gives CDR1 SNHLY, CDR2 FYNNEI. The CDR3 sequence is CASSETPLAGGMETQYF. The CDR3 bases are TGTGCCAGCAGTGAGACCCCCTTGGCGGGGGGTATGGAGACCCAGTACTTC. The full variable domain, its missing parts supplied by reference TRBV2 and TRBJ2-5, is EPEVTQTPSHQVTQMGQEVILRCVPISNHLYFYWYRQILGQKVEFLVSFYNNEISEKSEIFDDQFSVERPDGSNFTLKIRSTKLEDSAMYFCASSETPLAGGMETQYFGPGTRLLVL.

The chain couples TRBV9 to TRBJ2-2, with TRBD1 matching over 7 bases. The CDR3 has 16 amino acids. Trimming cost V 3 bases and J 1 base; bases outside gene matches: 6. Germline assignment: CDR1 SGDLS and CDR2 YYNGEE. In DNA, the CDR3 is TGTGCCAGCAGCGCGAACAGGGGAGAGAACACCGGGGAGCTGTTTTTT. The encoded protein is CASSANRGENTGELFF.